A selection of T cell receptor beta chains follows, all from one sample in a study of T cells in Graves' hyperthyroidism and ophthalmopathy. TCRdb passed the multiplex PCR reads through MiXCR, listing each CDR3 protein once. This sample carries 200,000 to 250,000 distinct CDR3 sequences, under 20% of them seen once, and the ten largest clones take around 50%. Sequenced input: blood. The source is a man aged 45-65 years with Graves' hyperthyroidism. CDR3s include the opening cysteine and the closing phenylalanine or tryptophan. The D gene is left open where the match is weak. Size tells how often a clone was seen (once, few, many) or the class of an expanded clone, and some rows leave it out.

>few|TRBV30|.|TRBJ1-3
CAWSRGSGNTIYF
TGTGCCTGGAGCAGGGGTTCTGGAAACACCATATATTTT
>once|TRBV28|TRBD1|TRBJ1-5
CASSPPGQGSNQPQHF
TGTGCCAGCAGTCCCCCGGGACAGGGCTCCAATCAGCCCCAGCATTTT
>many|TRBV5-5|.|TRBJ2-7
CASSLEAATYEQYF
TGTGCCAGCAGCTTGGAAGCGGCCACCTACGAGCAGTACTTC
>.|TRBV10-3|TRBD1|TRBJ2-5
CATGPGSGGEETQYF
TGTGCCACCGGCCCGGGGTCAGGGGGTGAAGAGACCCAGTACTTC
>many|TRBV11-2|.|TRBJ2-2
CASSRMNTGELFF
TGTGCCAGCAGCCGTATGAACACCGGGGAGCTGTTTTTT
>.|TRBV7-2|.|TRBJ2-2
CASSLRQANTGELFF
TGTGCCAGCAGCTTACGACAAGCGAACACCGGGGAGCTGTTTTTT
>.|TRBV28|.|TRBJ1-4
CASSLLNSGGEKLFF
TGTGCCAGCAGTTTATTAAATTCGGGGGGAGAAAAACTGTTTTTT
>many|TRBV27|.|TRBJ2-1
CASSLAGSRIEQFF
TGTGCCAGCAGTTTAGCGGGTAGTCGGATTGAGCAGTTCTTC
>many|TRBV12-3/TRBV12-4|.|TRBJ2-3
CASSKASSTDTQYF
TGTGCCAGCTCCAAGGCCTCTAGCACAGATACGCAGTATTTT
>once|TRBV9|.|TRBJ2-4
CASSVGGGLSIQYF
TGTGCCAGCAGCGTAGGAGGAGGGTTAAGCATTCAGTACTTC
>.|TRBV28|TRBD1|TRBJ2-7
CASSSPGGRHEQYF
TGTGCCAGCAGTTCCCCAGGGGGCAGGCACGAGCAGTACTTC
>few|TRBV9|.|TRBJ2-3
CASSVGRAGSATDTQYF
TGTGCCAGCAGCGTAGGCAGGGCGGGGAGTGCCACAGATACGCAGTATTTT
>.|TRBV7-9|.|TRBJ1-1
CASSLEAGATEAFF
TGTGCCAGCAGCTTAGAAGCGGGAGCCACTGAAGCTTTCTTT
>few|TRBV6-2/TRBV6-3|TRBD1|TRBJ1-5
CASSTGGSSQPQHF
TGTGCCAGCAGCACAGGGGGCAGCAGTCAGCCCCAGCATTTT
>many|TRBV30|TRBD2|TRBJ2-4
CAWSGTSGFKNIQYF
TGTGCCTGGTCCGGGACTAGCGGCTTCAAAAACATTCAGTACTTC
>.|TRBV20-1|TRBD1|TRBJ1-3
CSAMNRGRGDTIYF
TGCAGTGCCATGAATAGGGGGCGCGGGGACACCATATATTTT
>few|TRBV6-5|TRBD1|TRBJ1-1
CASSYSTGSGTEAFF
TGTGCCAGCAGTTACTCGACAGGGTCGGGCACTGAAGCTTTCTTT
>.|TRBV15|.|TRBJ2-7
CATSVCQTCEQYF
TGTGCCACCAGCGTTTGTCAGACCTGCGAGCAGTACTTC